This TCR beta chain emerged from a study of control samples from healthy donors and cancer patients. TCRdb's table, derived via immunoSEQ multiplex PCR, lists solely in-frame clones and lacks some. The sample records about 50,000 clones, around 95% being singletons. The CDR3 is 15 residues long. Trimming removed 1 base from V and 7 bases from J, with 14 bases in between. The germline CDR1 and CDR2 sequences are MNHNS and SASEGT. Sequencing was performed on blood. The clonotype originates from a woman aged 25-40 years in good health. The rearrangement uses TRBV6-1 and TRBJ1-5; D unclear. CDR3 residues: CASSEGQLRRQPQHF. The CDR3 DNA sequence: TGTGCCAGCAGTGAAGGGCAACTACGACGACAGCCCCAGCATTTT.